These 13 T cell receptor beta chains were sequenced from one sample in a study of T cell responses to AZD1222 COVID-19 vaccine. Profiled with immunoSEQ multiplex PCR; TCRdb holds only in-frame clones, not every one. Of approximately 140,000 clones listed, 92% are singletons. Source: peripheral blood, taken 28 days after the second AZD1222 dose. All receptors come from an adult who received the AZD1222 COVID-19 vaccine.

The genes are TRBV28 and TRBJ1-6, with 8 bases aligning to TRBD1. This CDR3 region has 17 residues. V trimming: 4 bases; J trimming: 7 bases; junction bases outside the gene matches: 12. Germline V gives CDR1 MDHEN, CDR2 SYDVKM. The CDR3 is CASSSLDRVGTNSPLHF. CDR3 nucleotides: TGTGCCAGCAGTTCCCTGGACAGGGTGGGTACGAATTCACCCCTCCACTTT.

The chain is built from TRBV18 and TRBJ2-1, with 8 bases that match TRBD2. The length of the CDR3 is 15 residues. Germline loops: CDR1 KGHSH, CDR2 LQKENI. With 2 bases clipped from V and 6 bases from J, the junction kept 6 bases outside the gene matches. The CDR3: CASSPSSGSGNEQFF. The DNA for the CDR3 is TGTGCCAGCTCACCAAGCAGCGGGAGTGGCAATGAGCAGTTCTTC.

The chain has TRBV6-2 or TRBV6-3 and TRBJ2-7, with 10 bases that match TRBD1. V lost 2 bases, J lost 5 bases, and 6 bases stayed unmatched. The CDR3 is made up of 15 amino acids. Germline assignment: CDR1 MNHEY and CDR2 SVGEGT. CDR3 in DNA: TGTGCCAGCAGTTACCCGGGACAGGGGTCCCACGAGCAGTACTTC. Its translation: CASSYPGQGSHEQYF.

V and J are TRBV9 and TRBJ1-2; a possible D gene is TRBD1 (6 bases). Germline values: CDR1 SGDLS, CDR2 YYNGEE. Trimming removed 0 bases from V and 6 bases from J, with 12 bases in between. The CDR3 sequence is 14 residues long. Here the CDR3 DNA reads TGTGCCAGCAGCGTAGGGGGACAAACCAATGGCTACACCTTC. This codes for CASSVGGQTNGYTF.

Only one count was recorded for this clone. This chain connects TRBV28 to TRBJ1-5; D remains ambiguous. The CDR3 is 12 residues long. Germline CDR1 is MDHEN and CDR2 is SYDVKM. Trimming shortened V by 3 bases and J by 4 bases, and 4 bases separated the two germline ends. In DNA, the CDR3 is TGTGCCAGCAGTTTCCCTAATCAGCCCCAGCATTTT. Amino acids: CASSFPNQPQHF.

CDR3 nucleotide sequence: TGTGCCAGCAGTGACTCTTTCGGGAGAAAGGGAAATGAGCAGTTCTTC. Its translation: CASSDSFGRKGNEQFF. This chain uses TRBV6-4 with TRBJ2-1, with a tentative D call TRBD2 (6 bases). This CDR3 has 16 amino acids. Germline V gives CDR1 MRHNA, CDR2 SNTAGT. V was cut by 0 bases and J by 7 bases, with 16 bases left in between.

The DNA of the CDR3 is TGTGCCATCAGTGAGTCGATGCACGATAATAGCAATCAGCCCCAGCATTTT. Translating gives CAISESMHDNSNQPQHF. The V call is TRBV10-3, the J call TRBJ1-5; D not resolved. The length of the CDR3 is 17 residues. Per the germline V gene, CDR1 is ENHRY and CDR2 is SYGVKD. V dropped 0 bases and J dropped 0 bases, with 12 bases sitting between them.

The V gene is TRBV30, the J gene TRBJ1-5, with D unclear. Germline V CDR1 and CDR2: GTSNPN, SVGIG (reference sequence). Between the trimmed V and J ends, which lost 0 bases and 0 bases, there was a span of 12 bases. The length of the CDR3 is 16 residues. The CDR3, as DNA: TGTGCCTGGAGTGTATATCACGGCAATAGCAATCAGCCCCAGCATTTT. It codes for CAWSVYHGNSNQPQHF.

The chain couples TRBV5-4 to TRBJ2-2, with 9 bases aligning to TRBD2. Looked up from germline, CDR1 is SGHNT and CDR2 is YYREEE (reference sequence). V shed 3 bases and J 5 bases; nucleotides not matched to a gene: 11. This CDR3 spans 17 amino acids. The CDR3 sequence: CASSSLAGRTITGELFF. The CDR3, as DNA: TGTGCCAGCAGCTCTCTAGCGGGACGCACCATAACCGGGGAGCTGTTTTTT.

The J gene is TRBJ1-5, the V gene TRBV19; 8 bases are a match to TRBD1. This CDR3 is built from 13 residues. The junction had 2 bases not matched to a gene; V was cut back by 5 bases and J by 5 bases. Germline V lookup: CDR1 LNHDA, CDR2 SQIVND (reference sequence). The CDR3: CASSSDRDQPQHF. The CDR3 region has the DNA TGTGCCAGTAGTTCGGACAGGGATCAGCCCCAGCATTTT.

The CDR3 spells CASSIVGGQGEAFF. CDR3 sequence (DNA): TGTGCCAGTAGTATCGTGGGGGGGCAGGGTGAAGCTTTCTTT. The chain joins TRBV19 to TRBJ1-1, with D possibly being TRBD1 (6 bases). V was clipped by 3 bases and J by 7 bases, with 15 bases between them. CDR3 length equals 14 residues. Per germline, CDR1 LNHDA and CDR2 SQIVND (reference sequence).

J is TRBJ2-7 and V is TRBV19; D not resolved. Trimming left V 3 bases short and J 2 bases short, with 11 bases between. Germline lookup yields CDR1 LNHDA and CDR2 SQIVND (reference sequence). The CDR3 runs 14 residues. The CDR3: CASSMGLAAYEQYF. The CDR3, as DNA: TGTGCCAGTAGTATGGGATTAGCAGCCTACGAGCAGTACTTC. The full variable domain, rest sourced from reference TRBV19 and TRBJ2-7, is DGGITQSPKYLFRKEGQNVTLSCEQNLNHDAMYWYRQDPGQGLRLIYYSQIVNDFQKGDIAEGYSVSREKKESFPLTVTSAQKNPTAFYLCASSMGLAAYEQYFGPGTRLTVT.

The chain carries TRBV7-8 and TRBJ2-7; 13 nucleotides match TRBD2. Germline V gives CDR1 SGHVS, CDR2 FQNEAQ. The CDR3 is 16 amino acids. With V trimmed by 6 bases and J by 2 bases, 7 bases remained unmatched. CDR3 nucleotide sequence: TGTGCCAGCAGTCCAGGGGGACTAGCGGGAACCTACGAGCAGTACTTC. This encodes CASSPGGLAGTYEQYF.